This TCR beta chain was found in a study of blood T cell repertoires in COVID-19. Study context: Spain, Italy and the United States supplied samples that represented acute and convalescent COVID-19. PBMCs, B-cell-depleted T cells, or T cells were the source of the cDNA or gDNA that made up the material.

The CDR3 has 15 residues. Germline assignment: CDR1 LGHDT and CDR2 YNNKEL (reference sequence). J was trimmed by 8 bases and V by 4 bases; bases with no gene match: 5. Authors' data handling: Reference gene primer amplification yielded estimated nucleated cell counts. Here immunoSEQ multiplex PCR was the method, and the copy in TCRdb shows in-frame clones only, minus some. V, J and clone size derive from that table, while D and trimming were established from the DNA sequence. The sample lists 90,000 to 150,000 clones, 65% to 90% occurring once. This clone occurred once. Sequenced input: peripheral blood. The receptor was isolated from an older man with acute or convalescent COVID-19. The chain uses TRBV3-1 (or the pseudogene TRBV3-2) and TRBJ2-1, with 13 positions matching TRBD2. The CDR3 sequence is CASSPSGLAGYEQFF. As DNA, the CDR3 is TGTGCCAGCAGCCCATCGGGACTAGCGGGATATGAGCAGTTCTTC.